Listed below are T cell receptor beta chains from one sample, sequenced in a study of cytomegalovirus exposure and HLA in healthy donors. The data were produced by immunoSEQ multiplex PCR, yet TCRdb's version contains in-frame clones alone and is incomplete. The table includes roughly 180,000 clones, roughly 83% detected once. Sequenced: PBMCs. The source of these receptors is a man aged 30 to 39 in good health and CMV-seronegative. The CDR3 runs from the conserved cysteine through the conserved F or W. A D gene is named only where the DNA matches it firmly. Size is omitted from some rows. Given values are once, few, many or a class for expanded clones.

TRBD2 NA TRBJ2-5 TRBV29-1 CSVARTSEETQYF TGCAGCGTTGCCCGGACTAGCGAAGAGACCCAGTACTTC
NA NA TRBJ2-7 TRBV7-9 CASSPPSAGSYEQYF TGTGCCAGCAGCCCACCTTCGGCAGGCTCCTACGAGCAGTACTTC
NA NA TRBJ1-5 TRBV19 CASSVLVNQPQHF TGTGCCAGTAGCGTACTTGTTAATCAGCCCCAGCATTTT
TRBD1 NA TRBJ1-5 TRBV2 CASTLGQGYQPQHF TGTGCCAGCACCCTGGGACAGGGCTATCAGCCCCAGCATTTT
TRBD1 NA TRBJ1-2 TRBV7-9 CASSLGPGGDYGYTF TGTGCCAGCAGCTTAGGTCCAGGGGGTGACTATGGCTACACCTTC
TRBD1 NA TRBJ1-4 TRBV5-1 CASSRDSEKLFF TGCGCCAGCAGCAGGGACAGTGAAAAACTGTTTTTT
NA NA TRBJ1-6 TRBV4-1 CASSQQGSYNSPLHF TGCGCCAGCAGCCAACAGGGGTCCTATAATTCACCCCTCCACTTT
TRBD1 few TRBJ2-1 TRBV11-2 CASSFGTGGPLQEFF TGTGCCAGCAGCTTCGGGACAGGGGGGCCCCTACAAGAGTTCTTC
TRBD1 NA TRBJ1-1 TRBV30 CAWRDRGFDTEAFF TGTGCCTGGCGGGACAGGGGGTTTGACACTGAAGCTTTCTTT
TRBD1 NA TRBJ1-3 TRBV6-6 CASREGQGNTIYF TGTGCCAGCAGAGAGGGACAGGGAAACACCATATATTTT
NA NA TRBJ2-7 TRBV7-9 CASSTMRQGRAEQYF TGTGCCAGCAGCACCATGAGACAGGGGAGGGCCGAGCAGTACTTC
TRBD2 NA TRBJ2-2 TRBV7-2 CASSALTPLAVNTGELFF TGTGCCAGCAGCGCCCTTACTCCCCTAGCGGTGAACACCGGGGAGCTGTTTTTT
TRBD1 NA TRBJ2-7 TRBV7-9 CASSLAVSVTGQNYEQYF TGTGCCAGCAGCTTAGCGGTATCGGTTACGGGACAGAACTACGAGCAGTACTTC
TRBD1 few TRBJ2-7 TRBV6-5 CASRSTGDQTYEQYF TGTGCCAGCAGGAGTACAGGGGATCAGACCTACGAGCAGTACTTC
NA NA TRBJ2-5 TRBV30 CAWSGGLGETQYF TGTGCCTGGAGCGGGGGGCTGGGGGAGACCCAGTACTTC
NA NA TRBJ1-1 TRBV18 CASSPLLEAFF TGTGCCAGCTCACCACTACTCGAGGCTTTCTTT
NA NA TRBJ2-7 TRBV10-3 CAPPGAGGEQYF TGTGCACCCCCGGGGGCAGGGGGCGAGCAGTACTTC
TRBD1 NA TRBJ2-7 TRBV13 CASSSYDRGHEQYF TGTGCCAGCAGCTCTTATGACAGGGGACACGAGCAGTACTTC
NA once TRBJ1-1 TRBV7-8 CASSLTGNTEAFF TGTGCCAGCAGCTTGACAGGGAACACTGAAGCTTTCTTT
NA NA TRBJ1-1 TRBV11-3 CASSGMGGRTEAFF TGTGCCAGCAGCGGTATGGGGGGGCGGACTGAAGCTTTCTTT
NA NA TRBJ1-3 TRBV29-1 CSARRVSGNTIYF TGCAGCGCCCGCCGGGTGTCTGGAAACACCATATATTTT
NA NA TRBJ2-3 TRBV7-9 CASTIVELSTDTQYF TGTGCCAGCACGATAGTGGAGTTAAGCACAGATACGCAGTATTTT
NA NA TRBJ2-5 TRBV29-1 CSVGGLPDETQYF TGCAGCGTTGGGGGGCTCCCTGATGAGACCCAGTACTTC
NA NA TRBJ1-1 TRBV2 CASSVGGRYTEAFF TGTGCCAGCAGTGTCGGGGGGCGGTACACTGAAGCTTTCTTT
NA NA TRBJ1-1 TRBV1 CTSSQTTCGRGDTEAFF TGCACCAGCAGCCAAACCACTTGCGGGCGGGGGGACACTGAAGCTTTCTTT
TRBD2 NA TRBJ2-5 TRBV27 CASSLFTSGQQETQYF TGTGCCAGCAGTTTATTCACTAGCGGGCAGCAAGAGACCCAGTACTTC
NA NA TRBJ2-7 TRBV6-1 CASSEDTGWEQYF TGTGCCAGCAGTGAAGATACAGGGTGGGAGCAGTACTTC
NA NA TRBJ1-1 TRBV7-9 CASSAYRENTEAFF TGTGCCAGCAGCGCATACAGGGAGAACACTGAAGCTTTCTTT
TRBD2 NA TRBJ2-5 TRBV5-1 CASSLGASGSQETQYF TGCGCCAGCAGCTTGGGGGCTAGCGGATCCCAAGAGACCCAGTACTTC
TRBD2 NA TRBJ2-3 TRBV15 CATSRGSLLAASTDTQYF TGTGCCACCAGCAGAGGATCCCTACTAGCGGCTAGCACAGATACGCAGTATTTT
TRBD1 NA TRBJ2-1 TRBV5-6 CASSNRDRGVF TGTGCCAGCAGCAACCGGGACAGGGGGGTCTTC
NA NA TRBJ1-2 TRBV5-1 CASSLAPGPDYGYTF TGCGCCAGCAGCTTGGCTCCAGGGCCCGACTATGGCTACACCTTC
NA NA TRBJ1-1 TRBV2 CASSERRGDTEAFF TGTGCCAGCAGTGAAAGGCGGGGGGACACTGAAGCTTTCTTT
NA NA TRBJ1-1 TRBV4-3 CASSGRDTRAPNTEAFF TGCGCCAGCAGCGGCCGGGACACCAGAGCTCCAAACACTGAAGCTTTCTTT
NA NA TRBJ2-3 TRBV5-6 CASSYQDSTDTQYF TGTGCCAGCAGCTACCAGGATAGCACAGATACGCAGTATTTT
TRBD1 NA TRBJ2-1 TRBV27 CASSPQGAHGYNEQFF TGTGCCAGCAGTCCTCAGGGGGCGCACGGCTACAATGAGCAGTTCTTC
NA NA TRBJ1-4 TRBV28 CASSFIEKLFF TGTGCCAGCAGTTTTATCGAAAAACTGTTTTTT
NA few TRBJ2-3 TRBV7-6 CASRPKPGWDTQYF TGTGCCAGCAGACCAAAGCCGGGGTGGGATACGCAGTATTTT
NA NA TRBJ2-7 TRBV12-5 CASGLRAGPMDEQYF TGTGCTAGTGGTTTGCGCGCAGGGCCGATGGACGAGCAGTACTTC
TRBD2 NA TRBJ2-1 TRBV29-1 CSVEGGTSVRTLGSEQFF TGCAGCGTTGAAGGAGGGACTAGCGTCAGGACACTCGGTTCCGAGCAGTTCTTC
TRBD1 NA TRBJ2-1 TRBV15 CATSRESGGLNEQFF TGTGCCACCAGCAGGGAGTCAGGGGGCCTGAATGAGCAGTTCTTC
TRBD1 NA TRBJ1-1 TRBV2 CASSGGTGLYTEAFF TGTGCCAGCAGTGGGGGGACAGGGTTGTACACTGAAGCTTTCTTT
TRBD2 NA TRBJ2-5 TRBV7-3 CASSQRTSGRGETQYF TGTGCCAGCAGCCAGAGGACTAGCGGGAGAGGAGAGACCCAGTACTTC
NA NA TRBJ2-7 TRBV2 CASSYGRGGYEQYF TGTGCCAGCAGTTACGGAAGGGGGGGTTACGAGCAGTACTTC
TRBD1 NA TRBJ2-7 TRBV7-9 CASSPPGQGLYEQYF TGTGCCAGCAGCCCACCGGGACAGGGTCTCTACGAGCAGTACTTC
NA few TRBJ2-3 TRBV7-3 CASSLGGWGTDTQYF TGTGCCAGCAGCTTAGGAGGGTGGGGCACAGATACGCAGTATTTT
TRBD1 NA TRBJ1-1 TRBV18 CASSPLQGAVLNTEAFF TGTGCCAGCTCACCACTACAGGGGGCCGTTTTGAACACTGAAGCTTTCTTT
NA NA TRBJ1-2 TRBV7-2 CASSSLGGYTF TGTGCCAGCAGCTCACTAGGGGGCTACACCTTC
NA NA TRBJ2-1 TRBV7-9 CARGDNEQFF TGTGCCAGAGGAGACAATGAGCAGTTCTTC
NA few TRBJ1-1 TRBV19 CASSIDWRPLNTEAFF TGTGCCAGTAGTATAGACTGGCGGCCGCTGAACACTGAAGCTTTCTTT
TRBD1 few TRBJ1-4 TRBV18 CASSQGQYEKLFF TGTGCCAGCTCACAGGGACAGTATGAAAAACTGTTTTTT
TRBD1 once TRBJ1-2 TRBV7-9 CASSLDGDRILSSVYGYTF TGTGCCAGCAGCTTAGATGGGGACAGGATCCTGAGTTCGGTCTATGGCTACACCTTC
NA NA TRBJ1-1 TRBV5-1 CASSLLQGGMNTEAFF TGCGCCAGCAGCTTGTTGCAGGGAGGGATGAACACTGAAGCTTTCTTT